These 5 T cell receptor beta chains were sequenced from one sample in a study of blood T cell repertoires in COVID-19. Profiling relied on immunoSEQ multiplex PCR, and the TCRdb table lists in-frame clones only, not all of them. This sample has fewer than 11,000 clones, with about 89% found just once. What was sequenced was peripheral blood. The receptors come from a human donor in a cohort sampled during active COVID-19.

The rearrangement uses TRBV6-1 and TRBJ2-4; D is unresolved. Trimming removed 1 base at V and 0 bases at J, with 7 bases between. Looked up from germline, CDR1 is MNHNS and CDR2 is SASEGT. The CDR3 is 15 residues long. CDR3 DNA: TGTGCCAGCAGTGAAGTTGTACTAGCCAAAAACATTCAGTACTTC. Translating it yields CASSEVVLAKNIQYF.

V usage is TRBV18 and J usage is TRBJ2-7; TRBD1 might be the D (5 bases). CDR3 length: 13 amino acids. Trimming stripped 3 bases from V and 0 bases from J, with 6 bases between. Germline V lookup: CDR1 KGHSH, CDR2 LQKENI. The CDR3 region is CASSPTDSYEQYF. The DNA for the CDR3 is TGTGCCAGCTCACCGACAGACTCCTACGAGCAGTACTTC. Full variable domain (missing parts from reference TRBV18 and TRBJ2-7): NAGVMQNPRHLVRRRGQEARLRCSPMKGHSHVYWYRQLPEEGLKFMVYLQKENIIDESGMPKERFSAEFPKEGPSILRIQQVVRGDSAAYFCASSPTDSYEQYFGPGTRLTVT.

The V and J genes are TRBV2 and TRBJ2-7; 7 bases fit TRBD1. The CDR3 extends over 16 amino acids. Trimming removed 5 bases from V and 4 bases from J; junction bases left unmatched: 14. Germline V gene data show CDR1 as SNHLY and CDR2 as FYNNEI. The CDR3 spells CASSLQGSLAYYEQYF. CDR3 nucleotide sequence: TGTGCCAGCAGTTTACAGGGGTCCCTTGCGTATTACGAGCAGTACTTC.

The chain recombines TRBV7-2 with TRBJ1-2; 12 bases match TRBD1. J gave up 7 bases and V 3 bases, and 9 bases lay outside the gene matches. This CDR3 comprises 16 residues. Germline CDR1 is SGHTA and CDR2 is FQGNSA. This chain's CDR3 is CASSFGTGGLTGGYTF. CDR3 DNA sequence: TGTGCCAGCAGCTTTGGGACAGGGGGCCTGACGGGTGGCTACACCTTC. The whole variable domain, remainder taken from reference TRBV7-2 and TRBJ1-2, is GAGVSQSPSNKVTEKGKDVELRCDPISGHTALYWYRQSLGQGLEFLIYFQGNSAPDKSGLPSDRFSAERTGGSVSTLTIQRTQQEDSAVYLCASSFGTGGLTGGYTFGSGTRLTVV.

This clone was observed a single time. The V and J genes are TRBV7-2 and TRBJ1-2, with no clear D. The CDR3 totals 13 residues. V shed 6 bases and J shed 2 bases, with 10 bases lying between them. CDR1 and CDR2 (germline): SGHTA, FQGNSA. CDR3 residues: CASRGGANYGYTF. The CDR3 nucleotides are TGTGCCAGCAGAGGCGGAGCAAACTATGGCTACACCTTC.